This T cell receptor (beta chain) was documented in a study of T cells in localized non-small cell lung cancer. This clone came up once. Its antigen is unknown. Repertoires were generated with immunoSEQ multiplex PCR, while TCRdb's copy carries only in-frame clones and drops some. The sample lists 2,000 to 2,500 clones; 20% to 25% were seen once. Study results and limitations: A higher density of T cells in blood coincided with extended overall survival. Median detection of top 100 tumor clones in adjacent lung was around 57 clones. Heterogeneity is still possible, as just one tumor region was sequenced. Uninvolved adjacent lung, not tumor, had the highest T cell clonality.

The CDR3 totals 16 residues. Trimming at V came to 1 base and at J to 4 bases, leaving 6 bases not matched to a gene. Germline CDR1 is SGHRS and CDR2 is YFSETQ. This material consisted of lung tumor tissue, taken before any cancer treatment. The TCR originated in a woman aged 35 to 75 with stage I lung adenocarcinoma. The chain carries TRBV5-1 and TRBJ2-2; 8 positions match TRBD1. The CDR3 nucleotides read TGCGCCAGCAGCTTGAGAGGACAGGGCTCCACCGGGGAGCTGTTTTTT. Protein sequence: CASSLRGQGSTGELFF.